The present entry profiles one T cell receptor beta chain with its context. This record belongs to a study of blood T cell repertoires in COVID-19. Trimming stripped 5 bases from V and 1 base from J, with 18 bases between. CDR3 length: 17 residues. The germline CDR1 and CDR2 sequences are SGHVT and SQSDAQ. The method was immunoSEQ multiplex PCR; TCRdb's version includes in-frame clones alone and lacks a portion of them. The sample gives under 250,000 clones, roughly 87% of which show up once; 10% to 13% is in the top ten. The TCR comes from a man aged 25-40 years who had recovered from COVID-19. Specimen: PBMCs or T cells enriched from blood (not recorded which). This chain uses TRBV7-4 with TRBJ1-5, with D possibly TRBD1 on 6 matching bases. The CDR3 coding sequence is TGTGCCAGCAGCCACGCAAAAGGGGGGGGGAGCAATCAGCCCCAGCATTTT. Residues: CASSHAKGGGSNQPQHF.